These T cell receptor beta chains were read from a single sample in a study of PD-1 blockade in classical Hodgkin lymphoma. The repertoire was sequenced with immunoSEQ multiplex PCR; TCRdb's copy has only in-frame clones and lacks some. In the table there are tens of thousands of clones, 91% of which are singletons. Sequences were derived from peripheral blood mononuclear cells (PBMCs), sampled before the fourth cycle of nivolumab. These receptors all come from a human donor with classical Hodgkin lymphoma. The CDR3 runs from the conserved cysteine through the conserved F or W. D genes are given only for firm matches. A clone size is listed for some rows: how often the clone was seen (once, few, many), or a class if it is expanded.

NA	TRBJ2-2	18	NA	TRBV6-1	CASSEYYEKGINTGELFF	TGTGCCAGCAGTGAGTACTACGAAAAGGGAATTAACACCGGGGAGCTGTTTTTT
NA	TRBJ2-2	18	TRBD2	TRBV7-2	CASSLDRSRGGGTGELFF	TGTGCCAGCAGCTTAGATCGCTCTCGCGGGGGAGGCACCGGGGAGCTGTTTTTT
NA	TRBJ2-7	13	NA	TRBV11-2	CASSFAVADEQYF	TGTGCCAGCAGCTTCGCGGTGGCGGACGAGCAGTACTTC
NA	TRBJ1-1	16	NA	TRBV5-1	CASSFDRLVGNTEAFF	TGCGCCAGCAGCTTTGACAGGCTAGTTGGGAACACTGAAGCTTTCTTT
NA	TRBJ2-7	13	TRBD1	TRBV27	CASSQDRGYEQYF	TGTGCCAGCAGTCAAGACAGGGGGTACGAGCAGTACTTC
NA	TRBJ2-7	16	NA	TRBV5-6	CASSSWRLAETYEQYF	TGTGCCAGCAGCTCGTGGAGGCTAGCTGAGACCTACGAGCAGTACTTC
NA	TRBJ2-7	15	TRBD1	TRBV6-5	CATLAPGQGRGEQYF	TGTGCCACCCTCGCCCCGGGACAGGGAAGGGGCGAGCAGTACTTC
NA	TRBJ2-3	14	TRBD2	TRBV19	CASSIGTRTDTQYF	TGTGCCAGTAGTATAGGGACTAGAACAGATACGCAGTATTTT
NA	TRBJ1-3	12	NA	TRBV28	CASRVPGNTIYF	TGTGCCAGCAGGGTCCCTGGAAACACCATATATTTT
NA	TRBJ2-7	14	NA	TRBV6-5	CASSYGTRGYEQYF	TGTGCCAGCAGTTACGGGACGAGAGGCTACGAGCAGTACTTC
few	TRBJ2-3	13	TRBD2	TRBV30	CAWVAGITDTQYF	TGTGCCTGGGTAGCGGGTATAACAGATACGCAGTATTTT
NA	TRBJ2-3	16	TRBD1	TRBV5-1	CASSPGNGQGGDTQYF	TGCGCCAGCAGCCCAGGGAACGGACAGGGAGGAGATACGCAGTATTTT
NA	TRBJ2-3	16	NA	TRBV10-1	CASSDFGGASTDTQYF	TGCGCCAGCAGTGATTTCGGCGGGGCAAGCACAGATACGCAGTATTTT
NA	TRBJ2-3	10	TRBD2	TRBV29-1	CSAYSGSWYF	TGCAGCGCCTATAGCGGGAGCTGGTATTTT
NA	TRBJ2-7	12	NA	TRBV4-1	CASSQGGFEQYF	TGCGCCAGCAGCCAAGGAGGGTTCGAGCAGTACTTC
NA	TRBJ1-4	15	NA	TRBV4-2	CASSLGRSANEKLFF	TGTGCCAGCAGCCTAGGCAGGTCCGCTAATGAAAAACTGTTTTTT
NA	TRBJ2-2	15	NA	TRBV7-9	CASRPQTGNTGELFF	TGTGCCAGCAGACCTCAGACAGGGAACACCGGGGAGCTGTTTTTT
NA	TRBJ1-1	18	TRBD1	TRBV7-9	CASSSLRTGVVIATEAFF	TGTGCCAGCAGCTCCCTACGGACAGGGGTTGTTATTGCGACTGAAGCTTTCTTT
NA	TRBJ2-7	14	NA	TRBV25-1	CASSELGTTYEQYF	TGTGCCAGCAGTGAATTGGGTACCACCTACGAGCAGTACTTC
NA	TRBJ1-5	14	NA	TRBV19	CASSTGSTDQPQHF	TGTGCCAGTAGTACAGGGTCCACCGATCAGCCCCAGCATTTT
NA	TRBJ2-7	16	TRBD1	TRBV5-1	CASSPRDRGNGYEQYF	TGCGCCAGCAGCCCCCGGGACAGGGGTAACGGGTACGAGCAGTACTTC
once	TRBJ1-4	16	NA	TRBV28	CASSLSWGGRFEKLFF	TGTGCCAGCAGTTTATCATGGGGTGGGCGTTTTGAAAAACTGTTTTTT
NA	TRBJ2-5	16	NA	TRBV7-2	CASSDPNGPTQETQYF	TGTGCCAGCAGCGATCCTAACGGGCCAACCCAAGAGACCCAGTACTTC
once	TRBJ1-6	16	NA	TRBV27	CASRGLKSSYNSPLHF	TGTGCCAGCAGGGGGCTTAAGAGCTCCTATAATTCACCCCTCCACTTT
NA	TRBJ2-1	15	TRBD2	TRBV19	CASTKVAGGRGEQFF	TGTGCCAGTACTAAAGTAGCGGGGGGGCGAGGTGAGCAGTTCTTC
NA	TRBJ2-5	14	TRBD1	TRBV4-2	CASSQGDRGETQYF	TGTGCCAGCAGCCAAGGGGACAGGGGAGAGACCCAGTACTTC
NA	TRBJ2-7	16	NA	TRBV9	CASSSNRDQSSYEQYF	TGTGCCAGCAGCTCCAATCGGGACCAGAGCTCCTACGAGCAGTACTTC
NA	TRBJ1-5	15	NA	TRBV5-8	CASSEEISGNQPQHF	TGTGCCAGCAGCGAAGAAATCTCGGGCAATCAGCCCCAGCATTTT
NA	TRBJ2-5	17	NA	TRBV7-3	CASSLLPRDFRQETQYF	TGTGCCAGCAGCTTATTACCTAGGGACTTTCGCCAAGAGACCCAGTACTTC
NA	TRBJ2-4	13	NA	TRBV11-3	CASSLVRFDIQYF	TGTGCCAGCAGCTTAGTTAGATTTGACATTCAGTACTTC
few	TRBJ1-6	13	NA	TRBV7-9	CASSGAPSSPLHF	TGTGCCAGCAGCGGTGCCCCCAGTTCACCCCTCCACTTT
NA	TRBJ1-2	15	NA	TRBV9	CASSGNENANYGYTF	TGTGCCAGCAGCGGAAACGAAAATGCTAACTATGGCTACACCTTC
NA	TRBJ1-4	14	NA	TRBV2	CASSSGGANEKLFF	TGTGCCAGCAGTTCTGGGGGGGCTAATGAAAAACTGTTTTTT
NA	TRBJ2-1	13	NA	TRBV5-5	CASTNWVSNEQFF	TGTGCCAGCACCAACTGGGTGTCCAATGAGCAGTTCTTC
NA	TRBJ2-7	12	NA	TRBV10-3	CAISEGLAEQYF	TGTGCCATCAGTGAGGGGTTAGCCGAGCAGTACTTT
NA	TRBJ1-3	14	NA	TRBV6-1	CASIFDTSGNTIYF	TGTGCCAGCATTTTCGACACCTCTGGAAACACCATATATTTT
NA	TRBJ1-2	12	NA	TRBV7-2	CASSFGGYGYTF	TGTGCCAGCAGCTTTGGAGGCTATGGCTACACCTTC
NA	TRBJ2-7	12	NA	TRBV2	CASSEMGREQYF	TGTGCCAGCAGTGAGATGGGTCGCGAGCAGTACTTC
NA	TRBJ2-7	15	NA	TRBV18	CASSPRVAAGDEQYF	TGTGCCAGCTCACCACGGGTAGCGGCGGGCGACGAGCAGTACTTC
NA	TRBJ1-5	13	NA	TRBV30	CAWSGPNNQPQHF	TGTGCCTGGAGCGGACCGAATAATCAGCCCCAGCATTTT
NA	TRBJ1-4	11	NA	TRBV30	CAFQTNSKLFF	TGTGCCTTCCAGACGAACTCAAAACTGTTTTTT
NA	TRBJ2-7	13	TRBD1	TRBV11-1	CASSYTGAYEQYF	TGTGCCAGCAGCTATACAGGGGCCTACGAGCAGTACTTC
NA	TRBJ1-6	21	TRBD1	TRBV4-1	CASSQAIDQWDSYSYNSPLHF	TGCGCCAGCAGCCAGGCTATCGACCAATGGGACAGTTACTCCTATAATTCACCCCTCCACTTT
NA	TRBJ1-5	16	NA	TRBV18	CASSGQVPDSNQPQHF	TGTGCCAGCTCAGGGCAGGTCCCGGACAGTAATCAGCCCCAGCATTTT
NA	TRBJ2-7	15	NA	TRBV2	CASLEAGSRSYEQYF	TGTGCCAGTTTAGAGGCGGGGAGCCGCTCCTACGAGCAGTACTTC
NA	TRBJ1-2	12	NA	TRBV6-5	CASSWGVPGYTF	TGTGCCAGCAGTTGGGGGGTACCTGGCTACACCTTC
NA	TRBJ1-1	13	NA	TRBV7-3	CASSLRGDTEAFF	TGTGCCAGCAGCTTACGGGGGGACACTGAAGCTTTCTTT
NA	TRBJ2-1	12	NA	TRBV7-9	CASSLTIDEQFF	TGTGCCAGCAGCTTAACGATTGATGAGCAGTTCTTC
once	TRBJ2-5	12	NA	TRBV9	CASSATSGLFYF	TGTGCCAGCAGCGCTACATCAGGGTTGTTTTACTTC
NA	TRBJ2-1	12	NA	TRBV7-9	CASSLAANEQFF	TGTGCCAGCAGCTTAGCAGCCAATGAGCAGTTCTTC
NA	TRBJ2-1	15	NA	TRBV27	CASSPLSGRNNEQFF	TGTGCCAGCAGTCCCCTTTCGGGGCGGAACAATGAGCAGTTCTTC
NA	TRBJ2-5	14	NA	TRBV5-1	CASSLDTTQETQYF	TGCGCCAGCAGCTTAGATACGACCCAAGAGACCCAGTACTTC
NA	TRBJ1-1	14	NA	TRBV6-5	CASSYLDSRTEAFF	TGTGCCAGCAGTTACTTAGACAGTCGGACTGAAGCTTTCTTT
once	TRBJ2-7	15	TRBD1	TRBV18	CASSPAGQGFYEQYF	TGTGCCAGCTCACCCGCGGGACAGGGGTTCTACGAGCAGTACTTC
NA	TRBJ2-7	14	TRBD1	TRBV2	CASRPGTGRYEQYF	TGTGCCAGCAGACCCGGGACAGGGAGGTACGAGCAGTACTTC
NA	TRBJ2-7	16	TRBD2	TRBV19	CASSLGLAGAPYEQYF	TGTGCCAGTAGTTTGGGACTAGCGGGCGCTCCCTACGAGCAGTACTTC
NA	TRBJ2-1	11	NA	TRBV5-6	CASSLINEQFF	TGTGCCAGCAGCTTGATAAATGAGCAGTTCTTC
NA	TRBJ2-5	14	TRBD2	TRBV18	CASSRLADQETQYF	TGTGCCAGCTCTCGACTAGCGGACCAAGAGACCCAGTACTTC
NA	TRBJ2-3	14	NA	TRBV9	CASSVGGPIDTQYF	TGTGCCAGCAGCGTGGGGGGGCCGATAGATACGCAGTATTTT